This is a list of T cell receptor beta chains from one sample in a study of blood T cell repertoires in COVID-19. The protocol was immunoSEQ multiplex PCR, while the TCRdb copy is restricted to in-frame clones and leaves out a portion. The table records about 280,000 clones, about 85% of them present only once. What was sequenced was peripheral blood. These receptors originate from a human donor in a cohort sampled during active COVID-19. Both conserved end residues are part of each CDR3. D genes are given only for firm matches. Clone size appears in some rows only: once, few, many, or a class for an expanded clone.

J: TRBJ2-7; size: NA; D: TRBD1; V: TRBV7-8; CDR3: CASSLGTPGQGDFRQYF; DNA: TGTGCCAGCAGCTTAGGGACCCCGGGACAGGGGGATTTCCGGCAGTACTTC
J: TRBJ1-3; size: NA; D: TRBD1; V: TRBV7-8; CDR3: CASSYGGQGPGGNTIYF; DNA: TGTGCCAGCAGCTACGGAGGACAGGGACCGGGCGGAAACACCATATATTTT
J: TRBJ2-7; size: NA; D: TRBD1; V: TRBV18; CDR3: CASSPTRTGVNEQYF; DNA: TGTGCCAGCTCACCGACCCGGACAGGGGTGAACGAGCAGTACTTC
J: TRBJ1-1; size: NA; D: TRBD1; V: TRBV19; CDR3: CASTADRGGTEAFF; DNA: TGTGCCAGTACAGCGGACAGGGGTGGGACTGAAGCTTTCTTT
J: TRBJ2-2; size: NA; D: NA; V: TRBV20-1; CDR3: CSASRSPGELFF; DNA: TGCAGTGCTAGTCGGAGCCCCGGGGAGCTGTTTTTT
J: TRBJ2-3; size: NA; D: NA; V: TRBV6-5; CDR3: CASSYSGLRTDTQYF; DNA: TGTGCCAGCAGTTATTCAGGGCTTCGGACAGATACGCAGTATTTT
J: TRBJ2-3; size: NA; D: TRBD2; V: TRBV19; CDR3: CASSTATPSGASTDTQYF; DNA: TGTGCCAGTAGTACCGCGACGCCTAGCGGGGCTAGCACAGATACGCAGTATTTT
J: TRBJ2-1; size: NA; D: NA; V: TRBV19; CDR3: CASSMALPGEQFF; DNA: TGTGCCAGTAGTATGGCCCTTCCGGGTGAGCAGTTCTTC
J: TRBJ2-3; size: NA; D: TRBD2; V: TRBV18; CDR3: CASSPQGLAGPDTQYF; DNA: TGTGCCAGCTCACCTCAGGGACTAGCGGGACCAGATACGCAGTATTTT
J: TRBJ1-2; size: NA; D: TRBD1; V: TRBV29-1; CDR3: CSVEGDRRYGGYTF; DNA: TGCAGCGTTGAGGGGGACAGGAGGTACGGAGGCTACACCTTC
J: TRBJ1-1; size: NA; D: NA; V: TRBV19; CDR3: CASSTRGNRATEAFF; DNA: TGTGCCAGTAGTACGAGGGGAAACAGGGCTACTGAAGCTTTCTTT
J: TRBJ2-1; size: NA; D: TRBD2; V: TRBV25-1; CDR3: CASSEYSASGRAEQFF; DNA: TGTGCCAGCAGTGAATATTCGGCTAGCGGGAGGGCTGAGCAGTTCTTC
J: TRBJ1-1; size: NA; D: NA; V: TRBV19; CDR3: CASSLQSGGTEAFF; DNA: TGTGCCAGTAGTCTCCAGTCCGGAGGCACTGAAGCTTTCTTT
J: TRBJ2-2; size: once; D: TRBD2; V: TRBV7-9; CDR3: CASSQTSGDTGELFF; DNA: TGTGCCAGCAGCCAAACTAGCGGAGACACCGGGGAGCTGTTTTTT
J: TRBJ2-1; size: NA; D: NA; V: TRBV9; CDR3: CASSVGPGAYNEQFF; DNA: TGTGCCAGCAGCGTAGGGCCGGGAGCCTACAATGAGCAGTTCTTC
J: TRBJ2-1; size: NA; D: NA; V: TRBV18; CDR3: CASSPGLQALRFF; DNA: TGTGCCAGCTCACCGGGACTGCAGGCTTTACGGTTCTTC
J: TRBJ2-6; size: NA; D: TRBD1; V: TRBV5-1; CDR3: CASSLQGAVGANVLTF; DNA: TGCGCCAGCAGCTTGCAGGGGGCGGTAGGGGCCAACGTCCTGACTTTC
J: TRBJ2-5; size: NA; D: NA; V: TRBV9; CDR3: CASDRDGGLQETQYF; DNA: TGTGCCTCGGATCGGGACGGGGGATTACAAGAGACCCAGTACTTC
J: TRBJ2-7; size: NA; D: TRBD2; V: TRBV7-2; CDR3: CASSLDRGSYEQYF; DNA: TGTGCCAGCAGCTTAGATCGCGGGAGTTACGAGCAGTACTTC
J: TRBJ2-1; size: NA; D: TRBD1; V: TRBV6-6; CDR3: CASSPPGQAYNEQFF; DNA: TGTGCCAGCAGTCCTCCGGGACAGGCCTACAATGAGCAGTTCTTC
J: TRBJ2-3; size: once; D: TRBD2; V: TRBV27; CDR3: CASSVLLAGGYTDTQYF; DNA: TGTGCCAGCAGCGTTTTACTAGCGGGAGGGTACACAGATACGCAGTATTTT
J: TRBJ2-3; size: NA; D: TRBD2; V: TRBV7-9; CDR3: CASSARGGGAGADTQYF; DNA: TGTGCCAGCAGCGCACGCGGGGGAGGAGCGGGAGCGGATACGCAGTATTTT
J: TRBJ2-5; size: NA; D: TRBD2; V: TRBV6-6; CDR3: CASRASGTSGETQYF; DNA: TGTGCCAGCAGAGCCTCCGGTACTAGCGGAGAGACCCAGTACTTC
J: TRBJ2-1; size: once; D: TRBD1; V: TRBV6-6; CDR3: CASGQLPGQGAGEQFF; DNA: TGTGCCAGCGGACAACTACCGGGACAGGGGGCGGGTGAGCAGTTCTTC
J: TRBJ2-3; size: NA; D: NA; V: TRBV9; CDR3: CASSVKTTTSTDTQYF; DNA: TGTGCCAGCAGCGTTAAGACTACCACGAGCACAGATACGCAGTATTTT
J: TRBJ2-3; size: NA; D: NA; V: TRBV7-9; CDR3: CASSKLMAALTDTQYF; DNA: TGTGCCAGCAGCAAGCTTATGGCAGCGCTCACAGATACGCAGTATTTT
J: TRBJ2-3; size: NA; D: NA; V: TRBV27; CDR3: CASNFGGGGTDTQYF; DNA: TGTGCCAGCAACTTTGGTGGCGGGGGCACAGATACGCAGTATTTT
J: TRBJ2-1; size: NA; D: TRBD2; V: TRBV7-2; CDR3: CASSSSGILRGDEQFF; DNA: TGTGCCAGCAGTTCTAGCGGGATTTTAAGGGGCGATGAGCAGTTCTTC
J: TRBJ2-3; size: NA; D: NA; V: TRBV4-1; CDR3: CASSQGIGADTQYF; DNA: TGCGCCAGCAGCCAAGGTATAGGGGCAGATACGCAGTATTTT
J: TRBJ2-5; size: NA; D: TRBD2; V: TRBV6-2/TRBV6-3; CDR3: CASSYLAGGPGGETQYF; DNA: TGTGCCAGCAGTTATCTAGCGGGAGGGCCGGGGGGAGAGACCCAGTACTTC
J: TRBJ2-1; size: few; D: NA; V: TRBV4-1; CDR3: CASSQDLNRAHGNNEQFF; DNA: TGCGCCAGCAGCCAAGATCTGAACAGGGCCCACGGGAACAATGAGCAGTTCTTC
J: TRBJ2-5; size: NA; D: NA; V: TRBV7-9; CDR3: CASSPSIQETQYF; DNA: TGTGCCAGCAGCCCCAGTATCCAAGAGACCCAGTACTTC
J: TRBJ1-1; size: NA; D: TRBD1; V: TRBV12-3/TRBV12-4; CDR3: CASHTGVNTEAFF; DNA: TGTGCCAGCCATACAGGGGTGAACACTGAAGCTTTCTTT
J: TRBJ2-7; size: once; D: TRBD1; V: TRBV6-6; CDR3: CASNRRDRASYEQYF; DNA: TGTGCCAGCAACCGAAGGGACAGGGCCTCCTACGAGCAGTACTTC
J: TRBJ2-1; size: NA; D: NA; V: TRBV3-1/TRBV3-2; CDR3: CASSQVGAQANEQFF; DNA: TGTGCCAGCAGCCAAGTTGGGGCGCAGGCCAATGAGCAGTTCTTC
J: TRBJ2-3; size: NA; D: TRBD2; V: TRBV5-1; CDR3: CASSLIAGRGGSDTQYF; DNA: TGCGCCAGCAGCTTGATAGCGGGCCGCGGGGGATCAGATACGCAGTATTTT
J: TRBJ2-3; size: NA; D: NA; V: TRBV21-1; CDR3: CASSILPGTGNGLWPTDTQYF; DNA: TGTGCCAGCAGCATACTACCCGGGACAGGGAATGGGCTGTGGCCCACAGATACGCAGTATTTT
J: TRBJ1-2; size: once; D: NA; V: TRBV7-8; CDR3: CASSLGADSPTGYTF; DNA: TGTGCCAGCAGCTTAGGAGCGGACAGCCCCACTGGCTACACCTTC
J: TRBJ2-1; size: NA; D: TRBD2; V: TRBV2; CDR3: CASSGTGTSYEQFF; DNA: TGTGCCAGCAGTGGGACCGGGACTAGTTATGAGCAGTTCTTC
J: TRBJ2-2; size: once; D: TRBD2; V: TRBV5-1; CDR3: CASGKTSGNTGELFF; DNA: TGCGCCAGCGGGAAGACTAGCGGAAACACCGGGGAGCTGTTTTTT
J: TRBJ2-2; size: NA; D: TRBD1; V: TRBV19; CDR3: CASKAQGIGTGELFF; DNA: TGTGCCAGTAAAGCACAGGGGATAGGGACCGGGGAGCTGTTTTTT
J: TRBJ2-4; size: many; D: NA; V: TRBV9; CDR3: CASSVRGASAGQLWF; DNA: TGTGCCAGCAGCGTCCGCGGGGCCTCGGCAGGGCAGCTTTGGTTC
J: TRBJ2-3; size: NA; D: TRBD2; V: TRBV24-1; CDR3: CATSDPTGTSGRDTQYF; DNA: TGTGCCACCAGTGATCCTACCGGGACTAGCGGGAGGGATACGCAGTATTTT
J: TRBJ1-2; size: NA; D: NA; V: TRBV5-1; CDR3: CASSSDTAVLNGYTF; DNA: TGCGCCAGCAGCTCGGACACCGCAGTATTAAATGGCTACACCTTC
J: TRBJ1-6; size: once; D: TRBD1; V: TRBV6-6; CDR3: CASSYGQGTSRSPLHF; DNA: TGTGCCAGCAGTTACGGACAGGGAACATCGCGGTCACCCCTCCACTTT
J: TRBJ2-2; size: NA; D: TRBD1; V: TRBV19; CDR3: CASSSSGGFGTGELFF; DNA: TGTGCCAGTAGTTCCTCAGGGGGCTTCGGCACCGGGGAGCTGTTTTTT
J: TRBJ2-2; size: NA; D: NA; V: TRBV7-2; CDR3: CASSFSPGVNTGELFF; DNA: TGTGCCAGCAGCTTTTCGCCGGGAGTCAACACCGGGGAGCTGTTTTTT
J: TRBJ2-7; size: NA; D: NA; V: TRBV5-8; CDR3: CASHTGYFDEQYF; DNA: TGTGCCAGTCATACAGGGTACTTCGACGAGCAGTACTTC
J: TRBJ2-5; size: NA; D: NA; V: TRBV9; CDR3: CASSLNQETQYF; DNA: TGTGCCAGCAGCCTAAACCAAGAGACCCAGTACTTC
J: TRBJ1-2; size: NA; D: TRBD1; V: TRBV6-5; CDR3: CASSYGQGALGYTF; DNA: TGTGCCAGCAGTTACGGCCAGGGGGCACTAGGCTACACCTTC